Shown below are 9 T cell receptor beta chains from a single sample sequenced in a study of blood T cell repertoires in COVID-19 (dated by TCRdb to about 2020). The method behind the library was the immunoSEQ multiplex PCR assay. Drawn from immuneACCESS, this table holds only the in-frame rearrangements with V and J called that TCRdb kept. Clones are partly lost; checked studies trace under half to an unresolved V gene and leave the rest unexplained. This sample lists around 68,000 clones; roughly 80% were detected once. The ten largest clonotypes hold about 16% of the sample. The sequenced material came from peripheral blood. These receptors all stem from a man of 80 years or more with active COVID-19.

The J gene is TRBJ1-1, the V gene TRBV12-3 or TRBV12-4, with a weak D call TRBD1 (5 bases). Trimming left V 8 bases short and J 4 bases short, with 8 bases between. The CDR3 extends over 11 amino acids. CDR3 nucleotide sequence: TGTGCCAGCCAGGGAATCACTGAAGCTTTCTTT. Its translation is CASQGITEAFF.

The rearrangement joins TRBV7-2 to TRBJ2-1; TRBD1 agrees at 9 bases. The CDR3 contains 15 residues. The germline V gene encodes CDR1 SGHTA and CDR2 FQGNSA. V gave up 11 bases and J gave up 5 bases; unmatched junction bases: 13. The CDR3 spells CAGSPGTGYNNEQFF. Here the CDR3 DNA reads TGTGCCGGCTCCCCTGGGACAGGGTACAACAATGAGCAGTTCTTC.

This sequence joins TRBV10-3 and TRBJ1-1; 7 positions match TRBD1. V dropped 2 bases and J dropped 0; count of bases not matched to a gene: 0. The germline CDR1 and CDR2 sequences are ENHRY and SYGVKD. The CDR3 has 14 residues. The CDR3 DNA sequence: TGTGCCATCAGTGAGGGGACAGTGAACACTGAAGCTTTCTTT. It codes for CAISEGTVNTEAFF.

The chain employs TRBV6-1 and TRBJ2-7, with TRBD1 as a possible D gene (5 bases). The CDR3 consists of 15 residues. Germline assignment: CDR1 MNHNS and CDR2 SASEGT. V lost 2 bases and J 0 bases, leaving 11 bases between the germline ends. CDR3 sequence reads: CASSEWARGSYEQYF. DNA for the CDR3: TGTGCCAGCAGTGAATGGGCAAGGGGCTCCTACGAGCAGTACTTC.

The chain uses TRBV19 and TRBJ2-5, with 8 nucleotides matching TRBD2. This CDR3 contains 14 residues. The V segment lost 6 bases and the J segment 5 bases; nucleotides outside the gene matches: 8. Looked up from germline, CDR1 is LNHDA and CDR2 is SQIVND (reference sequence). DNA for the CDR3: TGTGCCAGTAGCTACGGGGGGGGCGAGGAGACCCAGTACTTC. It translates to CASSYGGGEETQYF.

J is TRBJ1-2 and V is TRBV19, with unresolved D. CDR1 and CDR2 from the germline V gene are LNHDA and SQIVND (reference sequence). The V end lost 0 bases, the J end lost 7 bases, and 15 bases lay between the germline ends. This CDR3 has 15 residues. CDR3 DNA: TGTGCCAGTAGTATAGACATTTATGGGCGTTCTGGCTACACCTTC. Protein sequence: CASSIDIYGRSGYTF.

This clone was recorded once. This chain links TRBV29-1 with TRBJ2-6, with TRBD1 matching over 7 bases. V gave up 3 bases and J gave up 1 base; unmatched junction bases: 3. Germline CDR1 and CDR2: SQVTM and ANQGSEA. The CDR3 consists of 15 residues. The CDR3 coding sequence is TGCAGCGTTGATGGACAGGCTTCTGGGGCCAACGTCCTGACTTTC. It yields the protein CSVDGQASGANVLTF.

J is TRBJ2-2 and V is TRBV5-1; 7 bases agree with TRBD1. The CDR3 spans 19 residues. Germline lookup yields CDR1 SGHRS and CDR2 YFSETQ. V shed 0 bases, J shed 4 bases, and the junction held 15 bases outside the gene matches. The CDR3 DNA follows: TGCGCCAGCAGCTTGGAGGGACGACCAGGGGGTGATCGCACCGGGGAGCTGTTTTTT. Translation: CASSLEGRPGGDRTGELFF.

The chain recombines TRBV4-3 with TRBJ1-1; possibly TRBD1 for D (5 bases). Germline lookup yields CDR1 LGHNA and CDR2 YSLEER. With 2 bases removed from V and 2 bases from J, the gap between germline ends came to 12 bases. This CDR3 has 15 amino acids. The CDR3 region has the DNA TGCGCCAGCAGCCAAACACAGGTACCAAACACTGAAGCTTTCTTT. Protein sequence: CASSQTQVPNTEAFF.